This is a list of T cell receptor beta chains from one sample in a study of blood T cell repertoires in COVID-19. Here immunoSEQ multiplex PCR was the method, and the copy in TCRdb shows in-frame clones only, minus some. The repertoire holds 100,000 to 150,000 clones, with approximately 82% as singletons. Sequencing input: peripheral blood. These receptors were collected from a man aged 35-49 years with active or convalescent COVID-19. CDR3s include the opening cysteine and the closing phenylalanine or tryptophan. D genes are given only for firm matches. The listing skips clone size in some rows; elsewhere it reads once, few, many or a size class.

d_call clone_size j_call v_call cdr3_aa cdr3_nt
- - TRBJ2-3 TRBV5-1 CASSSRTRGSSTDTQYF TGCGCCAGCAGCTCGCGAACGAGGGGGAGTAGCACAGATACGCAGTATTTT
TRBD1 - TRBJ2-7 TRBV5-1 CASSQQPGQGGSYEQYF TGCGCCAGCAGCCAGCAACCGGGACAGGGGGGCTCCTACGAGCAGTACTTC
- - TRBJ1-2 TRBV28 CASRSTTGLEGYTF TGTGCCAGCAGATCAACTACAGGGTTGGAGGGCTACACCTTC
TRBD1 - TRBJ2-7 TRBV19 CASSEPGQGTYEQYF TGTGCCAGTAGTGAACCCGGACAGGGTACCTACGAGCAGTACTTC
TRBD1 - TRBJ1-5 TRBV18 CASSPGQGVSNQPQHF TGTGCCAGCTCACCGGGACAGGGGGTGAGTAATCAGCCCCAGCATTTT
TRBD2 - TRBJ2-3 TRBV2 CASSEQRGGTDTQYF TGTGCCAGCAGTGAACAGCGGGGCGGCACAGATACGCAGTATTTT
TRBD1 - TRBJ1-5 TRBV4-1 CASSQGQGSDQPQHF TGCGCCAGCAGCCAAGGACAGGGGTCAGATCAGCCCCAGCATTTT
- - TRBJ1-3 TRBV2 CASTGGPGNTIYF TGTGCCAGCACCGGGGGTCCTGGAAACACCATATATTTT
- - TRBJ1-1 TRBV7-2 CASSLGRRSEAFF TGTGCCAGCAGCTTAGGTCGCAGATCTGAAGCTTTCTTT
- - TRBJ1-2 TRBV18 CASSPAENGYTF TGTGCCAGCTCCCCCGCCGAGAACGGCTACACCTTC
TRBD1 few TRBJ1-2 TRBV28 CASSLGGPGQGNGYTF TGTGCCAGCAGTTTAGGCGGTCCAGGACAGGGGAATGGCTACACCTTC
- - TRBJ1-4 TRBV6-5 CASSLQSTNEKLFF TGTGCCAGCAGCTTACAATCCACTAATGAAAAACTGTTTTTT
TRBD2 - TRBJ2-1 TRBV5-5 CASSFSGGDYNEQFF TGTGCCAGCAGCTTTAGCGGGGGGGACTACAATGAGCAGTTCTTC
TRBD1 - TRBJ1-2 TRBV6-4 CASSESQGKGYTF TGTGCCAGCAGTGAATCACAGGGGAAAGGCTACACCTTC
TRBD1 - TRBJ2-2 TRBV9 CASTETGYTGELFF TGTGCCAGCACCGAGACAGGGTACACCGGGGAGCTGTTTTTT
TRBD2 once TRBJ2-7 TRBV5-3 CARTPGGDYEQYF TGTGCCAGAACCCCGGGGGGGGATTACGAGCAGTACTTC
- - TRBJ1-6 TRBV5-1 CASSLQGNNSPLHF TGCGCCAGCAGCTTGCAGGGCAACAATTCACCCCTCCACTTT
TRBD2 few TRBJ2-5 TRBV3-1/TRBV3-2 CASRRTSGGAVETQYF TGTGCCAGCAGGCGGACTAGCGGGGGGGCCGTAGAGACCCAGTACTTC
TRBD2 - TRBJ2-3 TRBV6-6 CASRETSGGPDTQYF TGTGCCAGCAGAGAGACTAGCGGGGGTCCAGATACGCAGTATTTT
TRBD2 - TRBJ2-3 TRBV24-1 CATGSSGGNTDTQYF TGTGCCACCGGATCTAGCGGGGGTAACACAGATACGCAGTATTTT
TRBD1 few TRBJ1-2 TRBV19 CASSMQGGYGYTF TGTGCCAGTAGTATGCAGGGGGGCTATGGCTACACCTTC
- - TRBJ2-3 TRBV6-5 CASSYARGSNTQYF TGTGCCAGCAGTTACGCCAGGGGCTCAAATACGCAGTATTTT